Below are 30 T cell receptor beta chains sequenced from a single sample in a study of early T cells in non-severe SARS-CoV-2 infection. Each CDR3 protein is one row after TCRdb ran MiXCR on the 5' RACE reads. The top ten clones hold 4.5% to 6% of a sample with 55,000 or so distinct CDR3 sequences, around 6.6% of them seen once. Source: whole blood, taken at baseline. These receptors all come from an adult who was a healthcare worker with PCR-confirmed SARS-CoV-2 infection or an uninfected control (not recorded which).

The chain uses TRBV4-2 and TRBJ1-2, with 7 bases lining up with TRBD1. CDR1 is LGHNA and CDR2 is YNFKEQ in the germline V gene. J lost 8 bases, V lost 1 base, and 13 bases had no gene match. CDR3 length equals 16 residues. The CDR3 spells CASSQVGLQGSGGYTF. DNA of the CDR3: TGTGCCAGCAGCCAAGTGGGGCTACAGGGGAGCGGAGGCTACACCTTC.

This clonotype was counted ten times or more. The chain recombines TRBV20-1 with TRBJ2-7, with 7 nucleotides matching TRBD2. The CDR3 is 17 amino acids. In germline, CDR1 is DFQATT, CDR2 SNEGSKA (reference sequence). The ends lost 0 bases at V and 2 bases at J; junction bases unmatched: 13. For the CDR3, the DNA is TGCAGTGCTAGAGATCCGTCGGGGGAGGGTTTTCCCTACGAGCAGTACTTC. Protein sequence: CSARDPSGEGFPYEQYF.

There are many counts of this clonotype. This rearrangement joins TRBV20-1 to TRBJ2-1; TRBD2 aligns across 10 bases. J gave up 5 bases and V 3 bases, and 4 bases lay outside the gene matches. CDR1 DFQATT and CDR2 SNEGSKA come from the germline V gene (reference sequence). There are 14 residues in the CDR3. The chain's CDR3 is CSARNSGGHNEQFF. As DNA, the CDR3 is TGCAGTGCTAGGAATAGCGGGGGGCACAATGAGCAGTTCTTC.

This clonotype was seen more than once but under ten times. The V call is TRBV12-3 or TRBV12-4, the J call TRBJ2-7; TRBD1 is a possible D gene (6 bases). V shed 6 bases and J shed 4 bases, with 10 bases lying between them. The CDR3 loop spans 12 amino acids. CDR3 nucleotide sequence: TGTGCCAGCAGCGATGACAGGTACGAGCAGTACTTC. Its translation is CASSDDRYEQYF.

The chain recombines TRBV12-3 or TRBV12-4 with TRBJ2-1; 12 positions agree with TRBD2. The CDR3 is 16 amino acids. V gave up 4 bases and J gave up 7 bases; unmatched junction bases: 8. The CDR3 sequence is CASSSGLAGPGNEQFF. Here the CDR3 DNA reads TGTGCCAGCAGTTCCGGACTAGCGGGGCCGGGGAATGAGCAGTTCTTC.

This clonotype was found a few times. The gene calls are TRBV29-1 and TRBJ2-5, with TRBD1 as a possible D gene (5 bases). V was trimmed by 4 bases and J by 5 bases, leaving 17 bases between them. The germline V gene encodes CDR1 SQVTM and CDR2 ANQGSEA. The CDR3 loop spans 14 amino acids. CDR3: CSVGLSAKGETQYF. The CDR3 bases are TGCAGCGTTGGATTGTCCGCTAAGGGGGAGACCCAGTACTTC.

This clonotype was observed a handful of times. CDR3 bases: TGCGCCAGCAGTGAGTCGTCAGGGGTGTTTCCAACTAATGAAAAACTGTTTTTT. This codes for CASSESSGVFPTNEKLFF. The chain couples TRBV10-2 to TRBJ1-4; D perhaps matches TRBD1 (6 bases). Trimming cost V 0 bases and J 0 bases, with 14 bases left between them. Germline V gene data show CDR1 as WSHSY and CDR2 as SAAADI. The CDR3 loop spans 18 amino acids.

The chain employs TRBV10-3 and TRBJ2-1; D perhaps matches TRBD1 (6 bases). This CDR3 spans 13 amino acids. Trimming removed 5 bases from V and 6 bases from J, with 11 bases in between. Looked up from germline, CDR1 is ENHRY and CDR2 is SYGVKD. For the CDR3, the DNA is TGTGCCATCAGTAGGGGGAGCCTCAATGAGCAGTTCTTC. Encoded protein: CAISRGSLNEQFF.

This clonotype was observed at least ten times. This chain links TRBV11-2 with TRBJ1-6; 10 nucleotides line up with TRBD1. The junction had 5 bases not matched to a gene; V was cut back by 6 bases and J by 9 bases. Germline lookup yields CDR1 SGHAT and CDR2 FQNNGV. The CDR3 spans 14 residues. Written as DNA, the CDR3 is TGTGCCAGCAGGTCCGGGACAGGGGTTTCACCCCTCCACTTT. The encoded protein is CASRSGTGVSPLHF.

This clonotype was counted ten times or more. The chain carries TRBV4-1 and TRBJ1-1; D is undetermined. CDR1 MGHRA and CDR2 YSYEKL come from the germline V gene. The CDR3 totals 14 residues. Trimming took off 3 bases at V and 4 bases at J, with 12 bases between the two ends. DNA for the CDR3: TGCGCCAGCAGCCACAGCCGGGGAGCCACTGAAGCTTTCTTT. It is translated as CASSHSRGATEAFF.

This clonotype was picked up many times. The chain combines TRBV12-3 or TRBV12-4 with TRBJ2-3, with a weak D call TRBD2 (6 bases). Trimming pared 6 bases from V and 2 bases from J, leaving 15 bases between. The CDR3 extends over 15 amino acids. CDR3 amino acids: CASRPVLASTDTQYF. Written as DNA, the CDR3 is TGTGCCAGCAGGCCAGTACTAGCCTCCACAGATACGCAGTATTTT.

This clonotype appeared a few times. The genes are TRBV4-3 and TRBJ2-7; tentatively, D is TRBD2 (6 bases). The CDR3 runs 13 residues. CDR1 and CDR2 (germline): LGHNA, YSLEER. The V end was cut by 2 bases, the J end by 9 bases, with 14 bases between. The chain's CDR3 is CASSQRLGRRQYF. CDR3 DNA: TGCGCCAGCAGCCAAAGACTAGGGCGGAGGCAGTACTTC.

The chain recombines TRBV5-1 with TRBJ2-3; 8 bases are a match to TRBD2. The CDR3 has 17 amino acids. V lost 0 bases, J lost 2 bases, and 8 bases stayed unmatched. Germline CDR1 and CDR2: SGHRS and YFSETQ. The CDR3 spells CASSLGTSMGVTDTQYF. As DNA, the CDR3 is TGCGCCAGCAGCTTGGGGACTAGCATGGGGGTCACAGATACGCAGTATTTT.

In its sample, this clonotype was seen a few times. This sequence joins TRBV18 and TRBJ2-5; D gene unclear. V lost 3 bases, J lost 5 bases, and 10 bases lay in between. CDR3 size: 13 residues. CDR1 is KGHSH, CDR2 LQKENI, per germline. CDR3 residues: CASSPTSTETQYF. CDR3 DNA sequence: TGTGCCAGCTCACCCACCTCAACTGAGACCCAGTACTTC.

This clonotype was seen at least ten times. V usage is TRBV30 and J usage is TRBJ1-6, with D perhaps matching TRBD1 (5 bases). In germline, CDR1 is GTSNPN, CDR2 SVGIG (reference sequence). V was trimmed by 0 bases and J by 10 bases, leaving 10 bases between them. The CDR3 runs 13 residues. In nucleotides, the CDR3 is TGTGCCTGGAGTGTAGCAGGGCGGTCACCCCTCCACTTT. It specifies CAWSVAGRSPLHF.

This clonotype was counted many times. The V and J genes are TRBV7-2 and TRBJ2-7; D is possibly TRBD2 (7 bases). Trimming stripped 0 bases from V and 5 bases from J, with 11 bases between. The CDR3 is 14 residues long. CDR1 SGHTA and CDR2 FQGNSA come from the germline V gene. The CDR3 coding sequence is TGTGCCAGCAGCTTAGCGGGGGGGCGTCACGAGCAGTACTTC. It encodes CASSLAGGRHEQYF.

Ten or more counts support this clonotype. The chain recombines TRBV7-9 with TRBJ2-7; 7 bases are shared with TRBD1. CDR1 and CDR2 from the germline V gene are SEHNR and FQNEAQ (reference sequence). J was trimmed by 6 bases and V by 5 bases; bases with no gene match: 16. This CDR3 contains 16 residues. The CDR3 nucleotides are TGTGCCAGCAGCCCTTTTGCCCATACCTCAGGGGGCGAGCAGTACTTC. Its translation is CASSPFAHTSGGEQYF.

The chain combines TRBV10-3 with TRBJ2-3; unclear D gene. Per the germline V gene, CDR1 is ENHRY and CDR2 is SYGVKD. This CDR3 contains 12 residues. With 11 bases removed from V and 0 bases from J, the gap between germline ends came to 9 bases. For the CDR3, the DNA is TGTGCCGTGACGGGCAGCACAGATACGCAGTATTTT. This gives the protein CAVTGSTDTQYF.

V usage is TRBV3-1 and J usage is TRBJ1-5, with D tentatively TRBD1 (6 bases). This CDR3 comprises 16 residues. The V and J ends lost 4 bases and 2 bases respectively, with 15 bases between them. Germline V lookup: CDR1 LGHDT, CDR2 YNNKEL (reference sequence). This chain's CDR3 is CASSPNWGRGNQPQHF. The CDR3 DNA reads TGTGCCAGCAGCCCTAATTGGGGGCGAGGCAATCAGCCCCAGCATTTT.

In this sample, this clonotype turned up many times. The chain has TRBV7-6 and TRBJ2-7; unclear D gene. Trimming shortened V by 4 bases and J by 5 bases, and 12 bases separated the two germline ends. Germline loops: CDR1 SGHVS, CDR2 FNYEAQ. CDR3 length: 13 amino acids. In DNA form, the CDR3 reads TGTGCCAGCAGCTCCACCGCAGACCACGAGCAGTACTTC. It is translated as CASSSTADHEQYF.

This clonotype was counted only a few times. The chain joins TRBV12-3 or TRBV12-4 to TRBJ1-3; D not certain. This CDR3 region has 13 residues. The ends were cut back, 8 bases at V and 8 bases at J, with 16 bases in the middle. The CDR3 DNA is TGTGCCAGCCGAGGGTCGGCCATGGACACCATATATTTT. This codes for CASRGSAMDTIYF.

This chain joins TRBV25-1 and TRBJ1-3; no definite D call. V gave up 2 bases and J gave up 0 bases, with 14 bases separating them. Per the germline V gene, CDR1 is MGHDK and CDR2 is SYGVNS. The CDR3 covers 17 residues. For the CDR3, the DNA is TGTGCCAGCAGTGAAATGGAATACCAGTTCTCTGGAAACACCATATATTTT. Translation gives CASSEMEYQFSGNTIYF.

This clonotype was counted a few times. V and J are TRBV10-3 and TRBJ1-5, with 9 bases aligning to TRBD1. Germline-derived CDR1 and CDR2 are ENHRY and SYGVKD. Trimming removed 6 bases from V and 7 bases from J; junction bases left unmatched: 4. This CDR3 spans 13 amino acids. CDR3 DNA sequence: TGTGCCATCAGGCTGGACAGGGGACAGCCCCAGCATTTT. It is translated as CAIRLDRGQPQHF.

This clonotype was seen repeatedly, ten times or more. This chain joins TRBV20-1 and TRBJ1-2; D not resolved. With 3 bases removed from V and 6 bases from J, the gap between germline ends came to 11 bases. In germline, CDR1 is DFQATT, CDR2 SNEGSKA (reference sequence). The length of the CDR3 is 12 residues. DNA for the CDR3: TGCAGTGCTAGCGAGGCCACCCATGGCTACACCTTC. It is translated as CSASEATHGYTF.

This clonotype was seen at least ten times. V usage is TRBV29-1 and J usage is TRBJ2-5, with TRBD1 identical over 7 bases. Germline V gene lookup returns CDR1 SQVTM and CDR2 ANQGSEA. V shed 2 bases, J shed 13 bases, and the junction held 10 bases outside the gene matches. This CDR3 region has 12 residues. In DNA, the CDR3 is TGCAGCGTTGAACTTTCGGACAGGCGCCTGTACTTC. This sequence encodes CSVELSDRRLYF.

This clonotype was recorded at least ten times. The chain couples TRBV27 to TRBJ1-6, with 8 bases lining up with TRBD1. The CDR3 extends over 13 amino acids. V shed 8 bases and J 8 bases; nucleotides not matched to a gene: 5. Germline V gene data show CDR1 as MNHEY and CDR2 as SMNVEV (reference sequence). CDR3 loop: CASADRGDSPLHF. CDR3 in DNA: TGTGCCAGCGCCGACAGGGGTGATTCACCCCTCCACTTT.

This clonotype appeared many times. The chain combines TRBV6-5 with TRBJ1-6, with D maybe TRBD1 (5 bases). The germline gives CDR1 MNHEY, CDR2 SVGAGI. The CDR3 is 18 residues long. V lost 0 bases and J 7 bases, leaving 19 bases between the germline ends. DNA of the CDR3: TGTGCCAGCAGTTACTCGATCTGGCAGGGAGGTCGCAATTCACCCCTCCACTTT. It yields the protein CASSYSIWQGGRNSPLHF.

J is TRBJ2-1 and V is TRBV28, with D perhaps matching TRBD1 or TRBD2 (5 bases each). The CDR3 consists of 16 residues. V was shortened by 8 bases and J by 0 bases, with 17 bases between the two germline ends. CDR1 is MDHEN, CDR2 SYDVKM, per germline. CDR3 nucleotides: TGTGCCAGCTATAGGGGAGAAGAAAGCTCCTACAATGAGCAGTTCTTC. Protein product: CASYRGEESSYNEQFF.

This clonotype was counted many times. The J gene is TRBJ2-7, the V gene TRBV3-1; 10 bases are a match to TRBD2. Germline V gene data show CDR1 as LGHDT and CDR2 as YNNKEL (reference sequence). The trim removed 10 bases at V and 0 bases at J, leaving 6 bases unmatched. This CDR3 has 14 residues. CDR3 bases: TGTGCCACCACGACTAGCGGGCTCTCCTACGAGCAGTACTTC. It translates to CATTTSGLSYEQYF.

CDR3 sequence: CASRAGAYEQFF. In nucleotides, the CDR3 is TGCGCCAGCAGAGCAGGGGCCTATGAGCAGTTCTTC. The chain couples TRBV5-1 to TRBJ2-1; possibly TRBD1 for D (6 bases). This CDR3 is 12 amino acids long. Per the germline V gene, CDR1 is SGHRS and CDR2 is YFSETQ. Trimming removed 5 bases from V and 8 bases from J, with 11 bases in between.